This T cell receptor beta chain stems from a study of T-cell memory formation after mild COVID-19. For the study at large: TCR clusters mostly belonged to single donors.

A single record per CDR3 protein comes from TCRdb applying MiXCR to the 5' RACE reads. The profile covers 50,000 to 75,000 distinct CDR3 sequences, with about 10% appearing a single time and around 1.1% taken by the ten largest. General study findings and limits: Clones contracting over day 15 to 85 were CD4/CD8 balanced, with later expanders leaning CD4+. For contracting clones, CD4+ ones sat mainly in CM and EM, CD8+ in EMRA.

Germline values: CDR1 SGHRS, CDR2 YFSETQ. The CDR3 has 15 residues. V was shortened by 6 bases and J by 2 bases, with 16 bases between the two germline ends. There are many counts of this clonotype. As yet, its antigen is unknown. This rearrangement joins TRBV5-1 to TRBJ2-3; tentatively, D is TRBD1 (5 bases). The clonotype comes from a man younger than 35 who had mild COVID-19 (a few samples of this study predate the infection). Cell type and time point are not known. The sequenced material came from PBMCs or a T cell subset sorted from them (not recorded which). CDR3 residues: CASTLSLGDTDTQYF. The CDR3 DNA is TGCGCCAGCACCCTCTCTTTAGGGGACACAGATACGCAGTATTTT.